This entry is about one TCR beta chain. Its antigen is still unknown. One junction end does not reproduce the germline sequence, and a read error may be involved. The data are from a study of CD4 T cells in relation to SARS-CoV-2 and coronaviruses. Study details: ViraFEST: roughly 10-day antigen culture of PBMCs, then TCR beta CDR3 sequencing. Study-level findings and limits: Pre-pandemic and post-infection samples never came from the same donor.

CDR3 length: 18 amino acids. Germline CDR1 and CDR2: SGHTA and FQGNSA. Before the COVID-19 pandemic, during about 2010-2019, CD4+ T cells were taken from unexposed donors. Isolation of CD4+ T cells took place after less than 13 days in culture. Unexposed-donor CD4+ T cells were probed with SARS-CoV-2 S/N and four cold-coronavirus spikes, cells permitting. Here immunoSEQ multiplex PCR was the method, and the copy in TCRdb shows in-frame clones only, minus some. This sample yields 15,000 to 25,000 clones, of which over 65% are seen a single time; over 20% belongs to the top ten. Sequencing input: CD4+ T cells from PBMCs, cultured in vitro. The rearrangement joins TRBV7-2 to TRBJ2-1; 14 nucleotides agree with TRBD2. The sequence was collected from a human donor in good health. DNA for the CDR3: TGTGCCAGCGGCTTCTGGGGGACTAGCGGGGGCTCCTACAATGAGCAGTTCTTC. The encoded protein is CASGFWGTSGGSYNEQFF.